Shown below are 26 T cell receptor beta chains from a single sample sequenced in a study of blood T cell repertoires in COVID-19. Using immunoSEQ multiplex PCR, the repertoire was profiled, and TCRdb retains in-frame clones only, with some absent. The sample has roughly 130,000 clones, 79% seen once. Sequencing was carried out using peripheral blood. The receptor source for this set is a man in his sixties with acute or convalescent COVID-19.

V usage is TRBV6-5 and J usage is TRBJ2-1, with 9 bases fitting TRBD2. Germline V gives CDR1 MNHEY, CDR2 SVGAGI. The CDR3 sequence is 15 residues long. The junction had 5 bases not matched to a gene; V was cut back by 6 bases and J by 2 bases. The CDR3 sequence: CASRVSGSPYNEQFF. The DNA of the CDR3 is TGTGCCAGCAGGGTTAGCGGGAGCCCCTACAATGAGCAGTTCTTC.

The genes are TRBV3-1 (or the pseudogene TRBV3-2) and TRBJ2-1; 11 bases are shared with TRBD2. Per the germline V gene, CDR1 is LGHDT and CDR2 is YNNKEL (reference sequence). This CDR3 region has 15 residues. The V gene end was trimmed by 1 base and the J gene end by 6 bases; junction bases not matched to a gene: 2. In nucleotides, the CDR3 is TGTGCCAGCAGCCAAGGTCTAGCGGGAGGCAATGAGCAGTTCTTC. Translation gives CASSQGLAGGNEQFF.

The J gene is TRBJ1-5, the V gene TRBV19, with TRBD1 identical over 9 bases. This CDR3 spans 15 amino acids. The ends lost 5 bases at V and 3 bases at J; junction bases unmatched: 5. The germline V gene has CDR1 LNHDA and CDR2 SQIVND (reference sequence). CDR3 amino acids: CASSGGTGPNQPQHF. CDR3 DNA: TGTGCCAGTAGTGGAGGGACAGGGCCCAATCAGCCCCAGCATTTT.

The chain recombines TRBV5-4 with TRBJ2-3, with 11 bases lining up with TRBD1. The junction had 2 bases not matched to a gene; V was cut back by 1 base and J by 1 base. Germline CDR1 SGHNT, CDR2 YYREEE (reference sequence). This CDR3 is 16 amino acids long. For the CDR3, the DNA is TGTGCCAGCAGCTTGAAGGGACAGGGGGGCACAGATACGCAGTATTTT. This sequence encodes CASSLKGQGGTDTQYF.

The J gene is TRBJ1-2, the V gene TRBV5-6; the D gene is possibly TRBD1 (6 bases). Germline CDR1 and CDR2: SGHDT and YYEEEE. V was trimmed by 5 bases and J by 2 bases, leaving 13 bases between them. CDR3 size: 14 residues. The CDR3 region has the DNA TGTGCCAGCAGTCCGAGACAGGTGAACTATGGCTACACCTTC. This translates into CASSPRQVNYGYTF.

This clone was seen once. The chain combines TRBV28 with TRBJ2-6, with D possibly being TRBD2 (5 bases). Looked up from germline, CDR1 is MDHEN and CDR2 is SYDVKM. The V and J ends lost 5 bases and 4 bases respectively, with 12 bases between them. The CDR3 loop spans 15 amino acids. CDR3 nucleotide sequence: TGTGCCAGCAGTGGTCCCCTAGCAGGGGCCAACGTCCTGACTTTC. Its translation: CASSGPLAGANVLTF.

This clone was seen a single time. The rearrangement links TRBV20-1 to TRBJ1-5, with 8 bases matching TRBD1. The CDR3 covers 21 residues. V was pared by 3 bases and J by 0 bases, with 22 bases of the junction left unmatched. Germline loops: CDR1 DFQATT, CDR2 SNEGSKA (reference sequence). The CDR3 region is CSASEGQGALGPFLSNQPQHF. DNA for the CDR3: TGCAGTGCTAGTGAAGGACAGGGTGCTTTGGGCCCTTTCCTTAGCAATCAGCCCCAGCATTTT.

This chain connects TRBV6-5 to TRBJ1-5; perhaps TRBD1 as D (6 bases). The V gene lost 6 bases and the J gene lost 5 bases, with 11 bases spanning the gap. CDR3 length equals 13 residues. Germline V gene lookup returns CDR1 MNHEY and CDR2 SVGAGI. CDR3 residues: CASRGTLDQPQHF. CDR3 coding DNA: TGTGCCAGCAGGGGGACACTTGATCAGCCCCAGCATTTT.

This clone occurred once. The chain is built from TRBV28 and TRBJ1-6; weak D call: TRBD1 (6 bases). CDR1 is MDHEN and CDR2 is SYDVKM in the germline V gene. Trimming took off 5 bases at V and 9 bases at J, with 14 bases between the two ends. The CDR3 spans 14 residues. The CDR3 is CASSPGQQVSPLHF. The CDR3 nucleotides are TGTGCCAGCAGTCCGGGACAACAGGTTTCACCCCTCCACTTT. The full variable domain, its missing parts supplied by reference TRBV28 and TRBJ1-6, is DVKVTQSSRYLVKRTGEKVFLECVQDMDHENMFWYRQDPGLGLRLIYFSYDVKMKEKGDIPEGYSVSREKKERFSLILESASTNQTSMYLCASSPGQQVSPLHFGNGTRLTVT.

The rearrangement uses TRBV6-2 or TRBV6-3 and TRBJ1-6, with 9 bases identical to TRBD1. CDR3 length: 14 amino acids. J lost 10 bases, V lost 5 bases, and 6 bases had no gene match. In germline, CDR1 is MNHEY, CDR2 SVGEGT. The chain's CDR3 is CASSRGQGMSPLHF. The CDR3 DNA sequence: TGTGCCAGCAGTCGCGGACAGGGGATGTCACCCCTCCACTTT.

The count of this clone is one. This chain uses TRBV28 with TRBJ1-2, with D uncertain. Germline-derived CDR1 and CDR2 are MDHEN and SYDVKM. The CDR3 spans 14 residues. V was trimmed by 4 bases and J by 0 bases, leaving 9 bases between them. CDR3 bases: TGTGCCAGCAGTTCGACCGGGTCTAACTATGGCTACACCTTC. The encoded protein is CASSSTGSNYGYTF.

V gene TRBV20-1 combines with J gene TRBJ2-5; 10 nucleotides line up with TRBD1. Germline-derived CDR1 and CDR2 are DFQATT and SNEGSKA (reference sequence). CDR3 length: 14 amino acids. V lost 3 bases and J lost 5; bases outside the gene matches: 6. CDR3 sequence (DNA): TGCAGTGCTAGTATAACGGGACAGGGGGAGACCCAGTACTTC. It specifies CSASITGQGETQYF.

The genes are TRBV2 and TRBJ2-5, with 7 bases lining up with TRBD2. From germline, CDR1 is SNHLY and CDR2 FYNNEI. V was pared by 7 bases and J by 5 bases, with 10 bases of the junction left unmatched. The CDR3 totals 14 residues. The DNA of the CDR3 is TGTGCCAGCAACCCGGGGAGGGGTCGGGAGACCCAGTACTTC. As protein: CASNPGRGRETQYF.

This clone was counted a single time. This sequence joins TRBV28 and TRBJ1-5; D unresolved. Per the germline V gene, CDR1 is MDHEN and CDR2 is SYDVKM. The CDR3 loop spans 14 amino acids. Trimming shortened V by 5 bases and J by 5 bases, and 13 bases separated the two germline ends. The CDR3 loop is CASSPGPLDQPQHF. The CDR3 nucleotides are TGTGCCAGCAGTCCGGGTCCTCTTGATCAGCCCCAGCATTTT.

In this sample, this clone turned up a few times. The chain recombines TRBV30 with TRBJ2-7; 7 nucleotides align to TRBD1. V shed 3 bases and J 7 bases; nucleotides not matched to a gene: 15. This CDR3 is built from 15 residues. Germline CDR1 reads GTSNPN; CDR2 reads SVGIG (reference sequence). DNA for the CDR3: TGTGCCTGGAGCGGTACCTCATACAGGGGATGGGAGCAGTACTTC. As protein: CAWSGTSYRGWEQYF.

The genes are TRBV5-1 and TRBJ1-1, with 8 bases matching TRBD1. The germline CDR1 and CDR2 sequences are SGHRS and YFSETQ. The CDR3 extends over 16 amino acids. Germline trimming cut 2 bases from V and 7 bases from J; bases unmatched to any gene: 13. Written as DNA, the CDR3 is TGCGCCAGCAGCTTTTCCTCTGGACAGGGCCTCGATGAAGCTTTCTTT. Its translation is CASSFSSGQGLDEAFF.

This clone has just a few counts. V and J are TRBV4-2 and TRBJ2-7; D possibly corresponds to TRBD2 (5 bases). CDR1 and CDR2 (germline): LGHNA, YNFKEQ. The CDR3 covers 16 residues. V was pared by 0 bases and J by 1 base, with 13 bases between. The CDR3 nucleotides read TGTGCCAGCAGCCAAGATCATGCGGGCTTTTCCTACGAGCAGTACTTC. As protein: CASSQDHAGFSYEQYF.

The chain combines TRBV5-1 with TRBJ1-2; D ambiguous. The germline V and J ends were trimmed by 4 bases and 4 bases, with 14 bases remaining between them. CDR1 and CDR2 (germline): SGHRS, YFSETQ. CDR3 size: 14 residues. The CDR3 sequence: CASSLGHSGYGYTF. The CDR3 nucleotides read TGCGCCAGCAGCCTGGGCCACTCTGGCTATGGCTACACCTTC.

The V gene is TRBV29-1, the J gene TRBJ1-1; 9 nucleotides match TRBD1. CDR3 length equals 12 residues. Germline CDR1 SQVTM, CDR2 ANQGSEA. V lost 7 bases to trimming and J lost 5 bases; unmatched junction nucleotides: 5. In DNA, the CDR3 is TGCAGCGCCGGGACAGGGCAAACTGAAGCTTTCTTT. It yields the protein CSAGTGQTEAFF.

V gene TRBV6-5 combines with J gene TRBJ2-2, with no clear D. The CDR3 extends over 14 amino acids. The germline V gene has CDR1 MNHEY and CDR2 SVGAGI. With 6 bases removed from V and 4 bases from J, the gap between germline ends came to 12 bases. As DNA, the CDR3 is TGTGCCAGCAGCAACCCCTCGGGCACCGGGGAGCTGTTTTTT. Residues: CASSNPSGTGELFF.

In DNA form, the CDR3 reads TGTGCCAGCAGTCAAAACACAGGGTCCAAAAACATTCAGTACTTC. Protein: CASSQNTGSKNIQYF. The chain recombines TRBV6-5 with TRBJ2-4; TRBD1 might be the D (6 bases). Looked up from germline, CDR1 is MNHEY and CDR2 is SVGAGI. The CDR3 loop spans 15 amino acids. Deletions cut 5 bases from V and 2 bases from J, with 13 bases between.

V usage is TRBV15 and J usage is TRBJ2-1; D ambiguous. Germline assignment: CDR1 LNHNV and CDR2 YYDKDF (reference sequence). This CDR3 has 16 amino acids. Trimming removed 4 bases from V and 0 bases from J, with 13 bases in between. The CDR3 here is CATSTWYTDSYNEQFF. Written as DNA, the CDR3 is TGTGCCACCAGCACCTGGTACACCGACTCCTACAATGAGCAGTTCTTC. Full variable domain (remainder filled in from reference TRBV15 and TRBJ2-1): DAMVIQNPRYQVTQFGKPVTLSCSQTLNHNVMYWYQQKSSQAPKLLFHYYDKDFNNEADTPDNFQSRRPNTSFCFLDIRSPGLGDTAMYLCATSTWYTDSYNEQFFGPGTRLTVL.

With respect to this clone: A junction boundary mismatches the germline segment, possibly from a read error. V is TRBV4-1 and J is TRBJ1-5, with D possibly TRBD1 on 5 matching bases. Germline CDR1 reads MGHRA; CDR2 reads YSYEKL. The CDR3 is 17 residues long. Here the CDR3 DNA reads TGCGCCAGCAGCCAAGAGTCTATCCGGGGGTGGAATCGGCCCCAGCATTTT. Protein product: CASSQESIRGWNRPQHF.

About this clone itself: An end of the junction does not agree with germline; a read error may underlie this. This chain connects TRBV9 to TRBJ2-1, with 13 bases lining up with TRBD2. The CDR3 covers 17 residues. Per the germline V gene, CDR1 is SGDLS and CDR2 is YYNGEE. The CDR3 sequence: CASSVTGTSGTTQKLVF. The CDR3 nucleotides are TGTGCCAGCAGTGTAACCGGGACTAGCGGGACTACCCAGAAGCTGGTCTTC.

The chain carries TRBV15 and TRBJ2-1; weak D call: TRBD2 (6 bases). Trimming took off 0 bases at V and 2 bases at J, with 14 bases between the two ends. This CDR3 contains 17 residues. Germline assignment: CDR1 LNHNV and CDR2 YYDKDF (reference sequence). The CDR3 loop is CATSRDNGRGTYNEQFF. As DNA, the CDR3 is TGTGCCACCAGCAGAGATAACGGGAGAGGCACCTACAATGAGCAGTTCTTC.

The chain uses TRBV7-9 and TRBJ1-5; D is ambiguous. Germline V gives CDR1 SEHNR, CDR2 FQNEAQ (reference sequence). The CDR3 has 13 amino acids. Deletions cut 2 bases from V and 6 bases from J, with 8 bases between. CDR3: CASSLRVTQPQHF. The CDR3 nucleotides are TGTGCCAGCAGCTTACGAGTCACTCAGCCCCAGCATTTT.